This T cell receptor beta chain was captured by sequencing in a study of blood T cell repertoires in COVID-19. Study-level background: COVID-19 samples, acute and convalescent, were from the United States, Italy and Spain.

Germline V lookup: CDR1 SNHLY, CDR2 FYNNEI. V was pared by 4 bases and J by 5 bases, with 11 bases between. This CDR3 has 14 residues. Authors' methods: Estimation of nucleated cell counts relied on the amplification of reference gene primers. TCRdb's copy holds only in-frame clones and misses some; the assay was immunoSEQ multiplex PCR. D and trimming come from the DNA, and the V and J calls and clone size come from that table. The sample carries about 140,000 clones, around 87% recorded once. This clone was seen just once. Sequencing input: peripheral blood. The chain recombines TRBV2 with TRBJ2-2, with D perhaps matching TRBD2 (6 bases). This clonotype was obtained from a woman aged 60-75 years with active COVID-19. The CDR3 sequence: CASSGLGSTGELFF. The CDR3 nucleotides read TGTGCCAGCAGTGGACTAGGAAGTACCGGGGAGCTGTTTTTT.